The 31 T cell receptor beta chains below were found in one sample sequenced in a study of CD8 T cells in ankylosing spondylitis. A single record per CDR3 protein comes from TCRdb applying MiXCR to the 5' RACE reads. The sample contains roughly 46,000 distinct CDR3 sequences, approximately 3.6% of which appear only once. Sequences were obtained from blood, either unsorted or a sorted T cell fraction (not recorded which). The receptors were sampled from a female donor with ankylosing spondylitis or in good health (not recorded which).

This clonotype was observed at least ten times. This chain connects TRBV9 to TRBJ1-2; the D gene is possibly TRBD1 (5 bases). Germline loops: CDR1 SGDLS, CDR2 YYNGEE. The CDR3 has 14 residues. V was clipped by 0 bases and J by 5 bases, with 11 bases between them. CDR3 amino acids: CASSVVDRPYGYTF. Written as DNA, the CDR3 is TGTGCCAGCAGCGTAGTCGACAGACCTTATGGCTACACCTTC.

The CDR3 here is CASSVTSGQENEQFF. CDR3 DNA sequence: TGTGCCAGCAGCGTGACTAGCGGGCAAGAAAATGAGCAGTTCTTC. This sequence joins TRBV9 and TRBJ2-1, with TRBD2 identical over 10 bases. The CDR3 is made up of 15 amino acids. The V segment lost 2 bases and the J segment 7 bases; nucleotides outside the gene matches: 6. In germline, CDR1 is SGDLS, CDR2 YYNGEE.

This clonotype showed up many times. This chain uses TRBV9 with TRBJ1-3, with D hard to call. The V gene's germline CDR1 is SGDLS and CDR2 YYNGEE. Trimming removed 0 bases at V and 4 bases at J, with 14 bases between. The CDR3 is 16 residues long. CDR3: CASSVATGFAGNTIYF. The CDR3 DNA reads as TGTGCCAGCAGCGTAGCTACGGGGTTCGCAGGAAACACCATATATTTT.

This clonotype has more than one count but fewer than ten. V and J are TRBV9 and TRBJ1-1; D is unclear. V lost 4 bases and J lost 1, with 11 bases in between. CDR3 length equals 14 residues. Germline V gene sequence: CDR1 SGDLS, CDR2 YYNGEE. The CDR3 spells CASSLTAGNTEAFF. The CDR3 DNA is TGTGCCAGCAGCTTAACCGCAGGGAACACTGAAGCTTTCTTT.

This clonotype was seen ten or more times. The chain joins TRBV9 to TRBJ1-4; 9 bases agree with TRBD1. With 2 bases clipped from V and 7 bases from J, the junction kept 9 bases outside the gene matches. The CDR3 covers 16 residues. Germline V gene lookup returns CDR1 SGDLS and CDR2 YYNGEE. Here the CDR3 reads CASSVRTGEGSEKLFF. The CDR3 bases are TGTGCCAGCAGCGTCCGGACAGGGGAGGGGAGTGAAAAACTGTTTTTT.

This clonotype was seen ten or more times. The chain joins TRBV5-1 to TRBJ2-3; 8 nucleotides match TRBD1. V lost 4 bases, J lost 0 bases, and 4 bases stayed unmatched. CDR1 SGHRS and CDR2 YFSETQ come from the germline V gene. The CDR3 has 15 residues. The CDR3: CASSLGQASTDTQYF. In DNA, the CDR3 is TGCGCCAGCAGCCTGGGACAGGCCAGCACAGATACGCAGTATTTT.

This clonotype was found a few times. The genes are TRBV9 and TRBJ2-3, with 7 bases lining up with TRBD2. This CDR3 has 14 amino acids. Germline lookup yields CDR1 SGDLS and CDR2 YYNGEE. J gave up 6 bases and V 4 bases, and 8 bases lay outside the gene matches. CDR3 in amino acids: CASSPRLAGDTQYF. Written as DNA, the CDR3 is TGTGCCAGCAGCCCTAGACTAGCCGGCGATACGCAGTATTTT.

This clonotype has ten or more counts. The chain employs TRBV9 and TRBJ2-1; 10 bases line up with TRBD2. CDR1 is SGDLS, CDR2 YYNGEE, per germline. The CDR3 runs 17 residues. Trimming at V came to 3 bases and at J to 2 bases, leaving 8 bases not matched to a gene. DNA for the CDR3: TGTGCCAGCAGCGAAGCGGGGGGGCCTTATACCTACAATGAGCAGTTCTTC. Protein product: CASSEAGGPYTYNEQFF.

This clonotype is deemed medium-sized (0.01 to 0.1%). This chain links TRBV9 with TRBJ1-2, with TRBD1 as a possible D gene (5 bases). Trimming took off 0 bases at V and 8 bases at J, with 14 bases between the two ends. Germline V gene lookup returns CDR1 SGDLS and CDR2 YYNGEE. This CDR3 region has 14 residues. CDR3 sequence (DNA): TGTGCCAGCAGCGTAGGTGGGCAGGGAGAGGGCTACACCTTC. It codes for CASSVGGQGEGYTF.

This clonotype was observed many times. The rearrangement links TRBV9 to TRBJ1-4, with 9 nucleotides matching TRBD1. The CDR3 length is 17 residues. With 0 bases clipped from V and 5 bases from J, the junction kept 8 bases outside the gene matches. CDR1 and CDR2 (germline): SGDLS, YYNGEE. DNA for the CDR3: TGTGCCAGCAGCGTAGCACCAGGGGACAGGGACAATGAAAAACTGTTTTTT. Translation: CASSVAPGDRDNEKLFF.

This clonotype was seen at least ten times. The chain has TRBV9 and TRBJ2-1; no clear D. In germline, CDR1 is SGDLS, CDR2 YYNGEE. The CDR3 spans 15 residues. The ends were cut back, 3 bases at V and 0 bases at J, with 10 bases in the middle. CDR3 in DNA: TGTGCCAGCAGCGCAGACGGTAACTCCTACAATGAGCAGTTCTTC. Amino acid sequence: CASSADGNSYNEQFF.

This clonotype has a count of ten or more. The CDR3 loop reads CASSVYRGYGDTEAFF. DNA of the CDR3: TGTGCCAGCAGCGTCTACAGGGGTTACGGGGACACTGAAGCTTTCTTT. This chain connects TRBV9 to TRBJ1-1; 7 positions agree with TRBD1. The CDR3 runs 16 residues. Trimming at V came to 2 bases and at J to 3 bases, leaving 10 bases not matched to a gene. CDR1 and CDR2 (germline): SGDLS, YYNGEE.

This clonotype is categorized as medium-sized (0.01 to 0.1%). The rearrangement links TRBV9 to TRBJ1-2; 7 bases fit TRBD1. Germline lookup yields CDR1 SGDLS and CDR2 YYNGEE. J was trimmed by 6 bases and V by 4 bases; bases with no gene match: 12. CDR3 length: 15 residues. CDR3: CASSTPTGRFNGYTF. CDR3 nucleotides: TGTGCCAGCAGCACTCCGACAGGGAGATTCAATGGCTACACCTTC.

This clonotype came up many times. This sequence joins TRBV9 and TRBJ1-1, with a possible D match to TRBD1 (6 bases). Trimming stripped 0 bases from V and 6 bases from J, with 12 bases between. This CDR3 is built from 14 residues. Germline values: CDR1 SGDLS, CDR2 YYNGEE. Here the CDR3 DNA reads TGTGCCAGCAGCGTAGGTGGGCCAGGGGCTGAAGCTTTCTTT. It specifies CASSVGGPGAEAFF.

This clonotype was detected many times. The chain joins TRBV9 to TRBJ1-6; no firm D call. Germline V gives CDR1 SGDLS, CDR2 YYNGEE. The V end was cut by 4 bases, the J end by 9 bases, with 20 bases between. The CDR3 totals 16 residues. Written as DNA, the CDR3 is TGTGCCAGCAGCTCACCGGCGGGGAGATTTCCTTCACCCCTCCACTTT. It translates to CASSSPAGRFPSPLHF.

This clonotype came up many times. The chain joins TRBV9 to TRBJ2-7; TRBD1 matches at 8 bases. V shed 1 base and J 4 bases; nucleotides not matched to a gene: 7. Germline-derived CDR1 and CDR2 are SGDLS and YYNGEE. The CDR3 is 15 residues long. Written as DNA, the CDR3 is TGTGCCAGCAGCGTATCCGGGACAGGTTGGTACGAGCAGTACTTC. This encodes CASSVSGTGWYEQYF.

This clonotype appeared many times. The gene calls are TRBV3-1 and TRBJ1-5, with TRBD1 as a possible D gene (6 bases). This CDR3 contains 16 residues. Germline CDR1 is LGHDT and CDR2 is YNNKEL (reference sequence). V gave up 2 bases and J gave up 2 bases, with 13 bases separating them. The CDR3: CASSQIRGCRNQPQHF. CDR3 DNA sequence: TGTGCCAGCAGCCAAATCAGGGGATGTCGCAATCAGCCCCAGCATTTT.

This clonotype occurred many times. The J gene is TRBJ2-3, the V gene TRBV9; D not certain. Between the trimmed V and J ends, which lost 4 bases and 6 bases, there was a span of 9 bases. Germline CDR1 reads SGDLS; CDR2 reads YYNGEE. The CDR3 has 12 amino acids. In DNA, the CDR3 is TGTGCCAGCAGCCCTCGGTGGGATACGCAGTATTTT. Translating it yields CASSPRWDTQYF.

This clonotype occurred many times. V and J are TRBV9 and TRBJ1-4; 7 nucleotides agree with TRBD1. This CDR3 comprises 15 residues. The junction had 11 bases not matched to a gene; V was cut back by 4 bases and J by 8 bases. CDR1 and CDR2 from the germline V gene are SGDLS and YYNGEE. In DNA form, the CDR3 reads TGTGCCAGCAGCCCAGGGGGGTGGCAGCCCGAAAAACTGTTTTTT. Translating it yields CASSPGGWQPEKLFF.

This clonotype was seen many times. The rearrangement links TRBV9 to TRBJ1-1; D gene unclear. This CDR3 comprises 13 residues. V lost 4 bases, J lost 2 bases, and 9 bases lay in between. The germline gives CDR1 SGDLS, CDR2 YYNGEE. DNA for the CDR3: TGTGCCAGCAGCAAACAGAGTAACACTGAAGCTTTCTTT. It is translated as CASSKQSNTEAFF.

The rearrangement links TRBV9 to TRBJ1-2; tentatively, D is TRBD1 (6 bases). Trimming pared 0 bases from V and 8 bases from J, leaving 11 bases between. Germline values: CDR1 SGDLS, CDR2 YYNGEE. The CDR3 has 13 residues. The CDR3 DNA reads TGTGCCAGCAGCGTAGTGGGGGGCGGCGGCTACACCTTC. Protein: CASSVVGGGGYTF.

In this sample, this clonotype turned up many times. The gene calls are TRBV9 and TRBJ2-7; TRBD1 agrees at 7 bases. The trim removed 3 bases at V and 0 bases at J, leaving 3 bases unmatched. Germline V gene lookup returns CDR1 SGDLS and CDR2 YYNGEE. The CDR3 is 14 amino acids. Here the CDR3 DNA reads TGTGCCAGCAGCGCACGACAGGGCTCCTACGAGCAGTACTTC. Translated: CASSARQGSYEQYF.

This clonotype came up many times. The chain carries TRBV9 and TRBJ2-3, with D hard to call. The CDR3 has 13 amino acids. In germline, CDR1 is SGDLS, CDR2 YYNGEE. V shed 2 bases and J shed 4 bases, with 8 bases lying between them. DNA of the CDR3: TGTGCCAGCAGCGTCCAGGACCCAGATACGCAGTATTTT. Translated, it gives CASSVQDPDTQYF. The full variable domain, its missing parts supplied by reference TRBV9 and TRBJ2-3, is DSGVTQTPKHLITATGQRVTLRCSPRSGDLSVYWYQQSLDQGLQFLIQYYNGEERAKGNILERFSAQQFPDLHSELNLSSLELGDSALYFCASSVQDPDTQYFGPGTRLTVL.

This clonotype was recorded many times. The CDR3 spells CASSGPGTGNLEGYTF. The DNA for the CDR3 is TGTGCCAGCAGCGGTCCCGGGACAGGGAATCTAGAAGGCTACACCTTC. The chain has TRBV9 and TRBJ1-2; 9 bases are shared with TRBD1. Unmatched junction bases numbered 14, after V lost 3 bases and J lost 8 bases. The germline V gene has CDR1 SGDLS and CDR2 YYNGEE. This CDR3 is built from 16 residues. The full variable domain, rest sourced from reference TRBV9 and TRBJ1-2, is DSGVTQTPKHLITATGQRVTLRCSPRSGDLSVYWYQQSLDQGLQFLIQYYNGEERAKGNILERFSAQQFPDLHSELNLSSLELGDSALYFCASSGPGTGNLEGYTFGSGTRLTVV.

The sample holds many counts of this clonotype. The genes are TRBV9 and TRBJ2-3; 12 nucleotides agree with TRBD1. Trimming removed 0 bases from V and 8 bases from J; junction bases left unmatched: 7. This CDR3 spans 16 amino acids. CDR1 and CDR2 (germline): SGDLS, YYNGEE. CDR3 coding DNA: TGTGCCAGCAGCGTAGCGGGGACAGGGGGCTTGGGTACGCAGTATTTT. This sequence encodes CASSVAGTGGLGTQYF.

This clonotype was picked up many times. The genes are TRBV9 and TRBJ2-5; tentative D call: TRBD1 (5 bases). This CDR3 spans 14 amino acids. Per germline, CDR1 SGDLS and CDR2 YYNGEE. Trimming shortened V by 4 bases and J by 5 bases, and 15 bases separated the two germline ends. In DNA form, the CDR3 reads TGTGCCAGCAGCCCCCTCGGACACCGGGAGACCCAGTACTTC. Translated: CASSPLGHRETQYF.

Many counts were recorded for this clonotype. The rearrangement joins TRBV4-1 to TRBJ2-3, with 9 nucleotides matching TRBD1. The CDR3 consists of 15 residues. Trimming cost V 4 bases and J 6 bases; bases outside gene matches: 8. Germline V CDR1 and CDR2: MGHRA, YSYEKL. This CDR3 is CASSLPGTGWDTQYF. CDR3 nucleotide sequence: TGCGCCAGCAGCCTTCCCGGGACAGGGTGGGATACGCAGTATTTT.

V is TRBV9 and J is TRBJ2-5, with a possible D match to TRBD2 (6 bases). Germline loops: CDR1 SGDLS, CDR2 YYNGEE. V lost 6 bases and J 2 bases, leaving 14 bases between the germline ends. The CDR3 runs to 14 residues. CDR3 in amino acids: CASKRDLGQETQYF. For the CDR3, the DNA is TGTGCCAGCAAAAGGGACTTGGGACAAGAGACCCAGTACTTC. Combining the CDR3 with reference TRBV9 and TRBJ2-5 gives the whole variable domain DSGVTQTPKHLITATGQRVTLRCSPRSGDLSVYWYQQSLDQGLQFLIQYYNGEERAKGNILERFSAQQFPDLHSELNLSSLELGDSALYFCASKRDLGQETQYFGPGTRLLVL.

In this sample, this clonotype turned up many times. CDR3 residues: CASSPNFGYTDTQYF. In nucleotides, the CDR3 is TGTGCCAGCAGCCCTAACTTTGGGTACACAGATACGCAGTATTTT. The V call is TRBV9, the J call TRBJ2-3; D is unresolved. This CDR3 spans 15 amino acids. V dropped 4 bases and J dropped 2 bases, with 14 bases sitting between them. Germline CDR1 and CDR2: SGDLS and YYNGEE.

This clonotype was counted ten times or more. The chain is built from TRBV9 and TRBJ2-2; 7 positions match TRBD1. Trimming took 4 bases from V and 5 from J; bases not matched to a gene: 11. CDR3 length: 16 amino acids. CDR1 is SGDLS and CDR2 is YYNGEE in the germline V gene. The CDR3: CASSPPSTGWTGELFF. CDR3 sequence (DNA): TGTGCCAGCAGCCCCCCCTCGACAGGGTGGACCGGGGAGCTGTTTTTT.

The table lists this clonotype with a count of one. A much larger clonotype is one base distant, so this may be a read error. The DNA of the CDR3 is TGTGCCAGCAGCGTAGAAGGGGCCTCTGGGGCCGACGTCCTGACTTTC. Amino acid sequence: CASSVEGASGADVLTF. The chain has TRBV9 and TRBJ2-6; D is perhaps TRBD1 (5 bases). Germline V gene lookup returns CDR1 SGDLS and CDR2 YYNGEE. The CDR3 length is 16 residues.